One sample yielded the 28 T cell receptor beta chains listed below, sequenced in a study of blood T cell repertoires in COVID-19. The table came from immunoSEQ multiplex PCR; TCRdb's copy has only in-frame clones and leaves some out. The table shows around 140,000 clones, with over 80% occurring only once. Sample: peripheral blood. The source of these receptors is a man aged 45-65 years with active COVID-19.

The chain combines TRBV18 with TRBJ1-4; 7 nucleotides line up with TRBD1. The CDR3 is 14 residues long. Germline V CDR1 and CDR2: KGHSH, LQKENI. The V segment lost 6 bases and the J segment 7 bases; nucleotides outside the gene matches: 8. This CDR3 is CASSPGQSPEKLFF. CDR3 in DNA: TGTGCCAGCTCTCCGGGACAGAGCCCTGAAAAACTGTTTTTT.

This clone was seen only once. The chain is built from TRBV13 and TRBJ1-3; D unclear. Germline V gene lookup returns CDR1 PRHDT and CDR2 FYEKMQ (reference sequence). Trimming took off 5 bases at V and 0 bases at J, with 17 bases between the two ends. This CDR3 has 17 amino acids. The CDR3 coding sequence is TGTGCCAGCAGCCCGCTAGACCTTCGTAGCTCTGGAAACACCATATATTTT. It is translated as CASSPLDLRSSGNTIYF.

This chain uses TRBV5-6 with TRBJ1-1; D unresolved. V gave up 0 bases and J gave up 1 base, with 10 bases separating them. The CDR3 has 15 amino acids. Germline V lookup: CDR1 SGHDT, CDR2 YYEEEE. In nucleotides, the CDR3 is TGTGCCAGCAGCTTGGTCCCCGCAGGGAACACTGAAGCTTTCTTT. It is translated as CASSLVPAGNTEAFF.

The rearrangement uses TRBV10-3 and TRBJ2-7, with 11 bases matching TRBD2. This CDR3 is built from 13 residues. The V and J ends lost 7 bases and 4 bases, in that order; junction bases with no gene match: 3. Germline-derived CDR1 and CDR2 are ENHRY and SYGVKD. Here the CDR3 DNA reads TGTGCCATCACCGGGACTAGCGGATACGAGCAGTACTTC. Protein product: CAITGTSGYEQYF.

This chain uses TRBV7-6 with TRBJ2-7; D not resolved. There are 15 residues in the CDR3. Trimming took 0 bases from V and 0 from J, leaving 9 bases between them. From germline, CDR1 is SGHVS and CDR2 FNYEAQ. For the CDR3, the DNA is TGTGCCAGCAGCTTAGCGCGGAGAACCTCCTACGAGCAGTACTTC. As protein: CASSLARRTSYEQYF.

The chain uses TRBV11-2 and TRBJ2-7; 13 bases fit TRBD2. The germline gives CDR1 SGHAT, CDR2 FQNNGV. V was pared by 6 bases and J by 2 bases, with 7 bases of the junction left unmatched. The CDR3 runs 16 residues. The chain's CDR3 is CASRPGLAGAAYEQYF. The CDR3 region has the DNA TGTGCCAGCAGACCAGGACTAGCGGGGGCTGCCTACGAGCAGTACTTC.

V gene TRBV6-1 combines with J gene TRBJ1-6; unclear D gene. V lost 2 bases and J 3 bases, leaving 8 bases between the germline ends. CDR1 is MNHNS and CDR2 is SASEGT in the germline V gene. This CDR3 has 15 residues. The CDR3 sequence: CASSETPNYNSPLHF. DNA for the CDR3: TGTGCCAGCAGTGAAACCCCTAACTATAATTCACCCCTCCACTTT.

V gene TRBV5-1 combines with J gene TRBJ2-1, with D maybe TRBD2 (5 bases). V lost 5 bases, J lost 2 bases, and 11 bases lay in between. This CDR3 contains 14 residues. Looked up from germline, CDR1 is SGHRS and CDR2 is YFSETQ. CDR3 amino acids: CASRRGITYNEQFF. The DNA of the CDR3 is TGCGCCAGCAGAAGAGGGATAACCTACAATGAGCAGTTCTTC.

There are a few counts of this clone. The chain couples TRBV5-1 to TRBJ2-7; the D is unclear. Germline V CDR1 and CDR2: SGHRS, YFSETQ. Between the trimmed V and J ends, which lost 3 bases and 3 bases, there was a span of 16 bases. CDR3 length: 15 amino acids. CDR3 nucleotides: TGCGCCAGCAGCTCCCAACCAGGTTCCGACTACGAGCAGTACTTC. The encoded protein is CASSSQPGSDYEQYF.

Comment on this clone: The junction shows a germline mismatch at one end, possibly a read error. The V call is TRBV7-7, the J call TRBJ2-1; 10 positions match TRBD2. Germline V lookup: CDR1 SSHAT, CDR2 FNYEAQ (reference sequence). This CDR3 spans 14 amino acids. The CDR3 bases are TGTGCTAGCAGCTTAGCTAGCGGGGGATATGAGCAGTTCTTC. Its translation: CASSLASGGYEQFF.

J is TRBJ2-1 and V is TRBV6-1; 7 positions match TRBD1. The CDR3 loop spans 15 amino acids. Germline V gene sequence: CDR1 MNHNS, CDR2 SASEGT. V was clipped by 3 bases and J by 2 bases; unmatched bases: 4. The CDR3 coding sequence is TGTGCCAGCAGTGAGGGACAGTTAACCTACAATGAGCAGTTCTTC. Its protein product is CASSEGQLTYNEQFF.

V is TRBV6-2 or TRBV6-3 and J is TRBJ1-1; D uncertain. The germline CDR1 and CDR2 sequences are MNHEY and SVGEGT. This CDR3 has 13 amino acids. V shed 6 bases and J shed 1 base, with 9 bases lying between them. CDR3 bases: TGTGCCAGCAGCCCGGCGGCGAACACTGAAGCTTTCTTT. Its protein is CASSPAANTEAFF.

The chain employs TRBV4-3 and TRBJ1-2, with TRBD1 as a possible D gene (6 bases). This CDR3 has 14 amino acids. V lost 1 base and J lost 8, with 14 bases in between. Germline V lookup: CDR1 LGHNA, CDR2 YSLEER. CDR3 nucleotides: TGCGCCAGCAGCCAAGTTTCAGGGGTTGGCGGCTACACCTTC. Translated, it gives CASSQVSGVGGYTF.

J is TRBJ2-1 and V is TRBV7-8; maybe TRBD2 (6 bases). From germline, CDR1 is SGHVS and CDR2 FQNEAQ. The CDR3 consists of 16 residues. Deletions cut 8 bases from V and 4 bases from J, with 21 bases between. CDR3 in amino acids: CASFLSQASGYNEQFF. DNA of the CDR3: TGTGCCAGCTTCCTCTCTCAGGCCAGCGGGTACAATGAGCAGTTCTTC. Filled out from reference TRBV7-8 and TRBJ2-1, the complete variable domain reads GAGVSQSPRYKVAKRGQDVALRCDPISGHVSLFWYQQALGQGPEFLTYFQNEAQLDKSGLPSDRFFAERPEGSVSTLKIQRTQQEDSAVYLCASFLSQASGYNEQFFGPGTRLTVL.

This chain's CDR3 is CASSPRTGDANYGYTF. DNA for the CDR3: TGTGCCAGCAGCCCCAGGACAGGCGACGCTAACTATGGCTACACCTTC. The chain couples TRBV9 to TRBJ1-2; 7 nucleotides line up with TRBD1. The CDR3 has 16 amino acids. The germline V gene has CDR1 SGDLS and CDR2 YYNGEE. V trimming: 4 bases; J trimming: 0 bases; junction bases outside the gene matches: 9.

The chain recombines TRBV5-5 with TRBJ1-4; D is unclear. Trimming took 0 bases from V and 8 from J, leaving 14 bases between them. Germline CDR1 is SGHKS and CDR2 is YYEKEE (reference sequence). CDR3 length equals 15 residues. The CDR3 DNA reads TGTGCCAGCAGCTTGGGGCAGGCCCCTTGGGAAAAACTGTTTTTT. Protein product: CASSLGQAPWEKLFF.

This chain uses TRBV3-1 (or the pseudogene TRBV3-2) with TRBJ2-6, with D hard to call. V lost 3 bases to trimming and J lost 3 bases, with 3 bases between them. The CDR3 has 13 residues. Per germline, CDR1 LGHDT and CDR2 YNNKEL (reference sequence). DNA for the CDR3: TGTGCCAGCAGCCAGCGTGGGGCCAACGTCCTGACTTTC. Encoded protein: CASSQRGANVLTF.

The V and J genes are TRBV27 and TRBJ1-2; D is perhaps TRBD1 (6 bases). The length of the CDR3 is 15 residues. CDR1 and CDR2 from the germline V gene are MNHEY and SMNVEV (reference sequence). V lost 5 bases to trimming and J lost 3 bases, with 16 bases between them. The chain's CDR3 is CASSRGQNTHYGYTF. Here the CDR3 DNA reads TGTGCCAGCAGTCGAGGACAGAACACCCACTATGGCTACACCTTC.

The chain combines TRBV7-9 with TRBJ2-7; the match to TRBD2 covers 10 bases. The CDR3 extends over 14 amino acids. Germline V gene data show CDR1 as SEHNR and CDR2 as FQNEAQ (reference sequence). The ends lost 6 bases at V and 3 bases at J; junction bases unmatched: 5. The CDR3 nucleotides are TGTGCCAGCAGTAAAGCGGGGGGGATCTACGAGCAGTACTTC. Translated, it gives CASSKAGGIYEQYF.

This chain links TRBV11-2 with TRBJ2-7, with a possible D match to TRBD2 (5 bases). CDR1 and CDR2 (germline): SGHAT, FQNNGV. V was cut by 5 bases and J by 3 bases, with 17 bases left in between. The CDR3 extends over 15 amino acids. DNA of the CDR3: TGTGCCAGCAGCCTTACCGTAACGGGGTTCTACGAGCAGTACTTC. The encoded protein is CASSLTVTGFYEQYF.

The count of this clone is one. The CDR3 region has the DNA TGCGCCAGCAGCTTGGCCGGACAGACCCTAGTAGATACGCAGTATTTT. Encoded protein: CASSLAGQTLVDTQYF. The rearrangement joins TRBV5-1 to TRBJ2-3; tentatively, D is TRBD1 (6 bases). This CDR3 region has 16 residues. Germline lookup yields CDR1 SGHRS and CDR2 YFSETQ. The germline V and J ends were trimmed by 0 bases and 5 bases, with 16 bases remaining between them.

V is TRBV18 and J is TRBJ2-5; D not certain. In germline, CDR1 is KGHSH, CDR2 LQKENI. The length of the CDR3 is 15 residues. V gave up 2 bases and J gave up 0 bases, with 10 bases separating them. The CDR3 loop reads CASSPGQSYQETQYF. CDR3 in DNA: TGTGCCAGCTCACCAGGGCAGTCATACCAAGAGACCCAGTACTTC.

The CDR3 here is CASSSGTRDTQYF. CDR3 coding DNA: TGCGCCAGCAGCTCGGGGACTAGAGATACGCAGTATTTT. The chain uses TRBV5-1 and TRBJ2-3; TRBD2 matches at 8 bases. The ends lost 3 bases at V and 5 bases at J; junction bases unmatched: 2. Germline CDR1 is SGHRS and CDR2 is YFSETQ. This CDR3 comprises 13 residues.

This sequence joins TRBV5-1 and TRBJ2-5; TRBD2 aligns across 8 bases. Germline V lookup: CDR1 SGHRS, CDR2 YFSETQ. The CDR3 has 13 residues. V shed 4 bases, J shed 3 bases, and the junction held 2 bases outside the gene matches. CDR3 region: CASSQGLEETQYF. The CDR3 DNA reads TGCGCCAGCAGCCAGGGACTAGAAGAGACCCAGTACTTC.

The rearrangement uses TRBV9 and TRBJ1-1; D is perhaps TRBD1 (6 bases). This CDR3 comprises 14 residues. The V gene's germline CDR1 is SGDLS and CDR2 YYNGEE. V was cut by 5 bases and J by 4 bases, with 15 bases left in between. CDR3 sequence (DNA): TGTGCCAGCAGAAGCCCGGGGGGCGTCACTGAAGCTTTCTTT. Protein sequence: CASRSPGGVTEAFF.

The chain has TRBV24-1 and TRBJ2-3; unclear D gene. The germline V gene has CDR1 KGHDR and CDR2 SFDVKD. Trimming pared 4 bases from V and 6 bases from J, leaving 10 bases between. The CDR3 length is 13 residues. In nucleotides, the CDR3 is TGTGCCACCAGTGAGACTCGACCCGATACGCAGTATTTT. It yields the protein CATSETRPDTQYF.

The genes are TRBV5-1 and TRBJ2-5; D not certain. V was cut by 0 bases and J by 1 base, with 7 bases left in between. The CDR3 is 14 residues long. Germline loops: CDR1 SGHRS, CDR2 YFSETQ. CDR3 in DNA: TGCGCCAGCAGCTTGGCAGGCAGCCAAGAGACCCAGTACTTC. Translating it yields CASSLAGSQETQYF. The full variable domain, its missing parts supplied by reference TRBV5-1 and TRBJ2-5, is KAGVTQTPRYLIKTRGQQVTLSCSPISGHRSVSWYQQTPGQGLQFLFEYFSETQRNKGNFPGRFSGRQFSNSRSEMNVSTLELGDSALYLCASSLAGSQETQYFGPGTRLLVL.

The gene calls are TRBV4-2 and TRBJ2-3; 8 bases match TRBD2. V lost 0 bases and J lost 4; bases outside the gene matches: 6. Germline CDR1 reads LGHNA; CDR2 reads YNFKEQ. The CDR3 loop spans 16 amino acids. The CDR3, as DNA: TGTGCCAGCAGCCAAGATCCTGCGGGGGGCTCAGATACGCAGTATTTT. This translates into CASSQDPAGGSDTQYF.